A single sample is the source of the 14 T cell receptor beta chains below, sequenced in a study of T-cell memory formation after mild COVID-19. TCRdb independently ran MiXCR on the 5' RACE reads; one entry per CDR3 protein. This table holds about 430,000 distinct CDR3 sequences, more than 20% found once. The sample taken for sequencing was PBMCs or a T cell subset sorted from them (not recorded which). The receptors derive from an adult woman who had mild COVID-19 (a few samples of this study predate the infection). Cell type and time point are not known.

The CDR3 is CASSQDGTGRGNEQFF. CDR3 DNA sequence: TGTGCCAGCAGCCAAGACGGGACAGGGAGAGGGAATGAGCAGTTCTTC. V and J are TRBV4-2 and TRBJ2-1; the match to TRBD1 covers 9 bases. V gave up 0 bases and J gave up 7 bases; unmatched junction bases: 7. CDR1 is LGHNA and CDR2 is YNFKEQ in the germline V gene. The CDR3 length is 16 residues.

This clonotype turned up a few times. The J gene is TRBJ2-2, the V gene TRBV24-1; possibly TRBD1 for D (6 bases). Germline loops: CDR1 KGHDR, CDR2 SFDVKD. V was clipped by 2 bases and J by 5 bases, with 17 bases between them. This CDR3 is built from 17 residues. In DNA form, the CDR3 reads TGTGCCACCAGTGATTCACCTGGGACACAAGTTACCGGGGAGCTGTTTTTT. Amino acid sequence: CATSDSPGTQVTGELFF.

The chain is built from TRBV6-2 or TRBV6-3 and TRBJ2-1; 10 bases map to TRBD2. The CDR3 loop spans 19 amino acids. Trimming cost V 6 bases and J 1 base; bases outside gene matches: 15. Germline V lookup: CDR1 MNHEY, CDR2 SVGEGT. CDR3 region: CASSRASGGNRGSYNEQFF. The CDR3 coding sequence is TGTGCCAGCAGCAGGGCTAGCGGGGGAAACAGGGGATCCTACAATGAGCAGTTCTTC.

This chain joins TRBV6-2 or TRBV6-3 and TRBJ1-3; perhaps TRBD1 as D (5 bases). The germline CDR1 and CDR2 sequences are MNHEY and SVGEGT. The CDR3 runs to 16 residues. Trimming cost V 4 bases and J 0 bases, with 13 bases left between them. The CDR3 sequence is CASSLPGPLSGNTIYF. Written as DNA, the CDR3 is TGTGCCAGCAGTTTACCGGGACCGCTCTCTGGAAACACCATATATTTT.

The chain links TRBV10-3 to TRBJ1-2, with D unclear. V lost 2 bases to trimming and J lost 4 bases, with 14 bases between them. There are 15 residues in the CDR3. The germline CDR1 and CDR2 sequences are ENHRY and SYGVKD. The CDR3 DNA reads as TGTGCCATCAGTGAGCTTGAGGGCAGCGCCTATGGCTACACCTTC. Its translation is CAISELEGSAYGYTF.

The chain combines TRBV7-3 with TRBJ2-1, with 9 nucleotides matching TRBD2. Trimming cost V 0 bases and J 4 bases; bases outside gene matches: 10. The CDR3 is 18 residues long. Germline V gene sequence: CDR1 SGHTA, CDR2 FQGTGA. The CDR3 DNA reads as TGTGCCAGCAGCTTAACCGGTGTAGCGGGAGTAGGGTACAATGAGCAGTTCTTC. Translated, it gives CASSLTGVAGVGYNEQFF.

The CDR3 nucleotides are TGTGCCAGCAGCCAACGACAGGGAAGCCACGAGCAGTACTTC. It yields the protein CASSQRQGSHEQYF. V usage is TRBV6-5 and J usage is TRBJ2-7; 7 bases match TRBD1. Germline CDR1 MNHEY, CDR2 SVGAGI. Unmatched junction bases numbered 10, after V lost 6 bases and J lost 5 bases. The CDR3 is made up of 14 amino acids.

The CDR3 protein is CASSFGASVGRGAVYEQYF. For the CDR3, the DNA is TGTGCCAGCAGCTTTGGTGCTTCGGTCGGAAGGGGAGCGGTGTACGAGCAGTACTTC. The rearrangement joins TRBV11-2 to TRBJ2-7; tentatively, D is TRBD1 or TRBD2 (5 bases each). V shed 3 bases and J shed 4 bases, with 28 bases lying between them. Per the germline V gene, CDR1 is SGHAT and CDR2 is FQNNGV. CDR3 length: 19 amino acids.

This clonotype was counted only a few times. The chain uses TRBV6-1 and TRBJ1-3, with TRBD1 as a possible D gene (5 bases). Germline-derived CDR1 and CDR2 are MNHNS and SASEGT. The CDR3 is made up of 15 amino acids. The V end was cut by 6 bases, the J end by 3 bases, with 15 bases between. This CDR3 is CASRGRSPFGNTIYF. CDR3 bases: TGTGCCAGCAGGGGACGGAGCCCGTTTGGAAACACCATATATTTT.

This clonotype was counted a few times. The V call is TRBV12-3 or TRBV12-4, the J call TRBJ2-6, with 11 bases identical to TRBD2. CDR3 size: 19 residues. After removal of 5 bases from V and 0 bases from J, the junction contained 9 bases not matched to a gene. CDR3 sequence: CASSPLGSGGVSGANVLTF. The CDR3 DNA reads TGTGCCAGCAGTCCCCTAGGTAGCGGGGGGGTCTCTGGGGCCAACGTCCTGACTTTC.

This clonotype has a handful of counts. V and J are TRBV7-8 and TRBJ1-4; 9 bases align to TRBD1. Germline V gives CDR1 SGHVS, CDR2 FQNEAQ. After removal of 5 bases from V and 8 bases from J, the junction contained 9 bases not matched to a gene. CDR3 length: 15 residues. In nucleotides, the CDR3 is TGTGCCAGCAGCGGACAGGGGCGGGTGTGGGAAAAACTGTTTTTT. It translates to CASSGQGRVWEKLFF. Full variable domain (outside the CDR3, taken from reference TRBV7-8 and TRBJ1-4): GAGVSQSPRYKVAKRGQDVALRCDPISGHVSLFWYQQALGQGPEFLTYFQNEAQLDKSGLPSDRFFAERPEGSVSTLKIQRTQQEDSAVYLCASSGQGRVWEKLFFGSGTQLSVL.

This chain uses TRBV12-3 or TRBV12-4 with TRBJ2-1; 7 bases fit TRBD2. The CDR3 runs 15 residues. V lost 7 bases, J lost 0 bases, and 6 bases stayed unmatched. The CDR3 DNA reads TGTGCCAGCACACTAGCGAGAAACTCCTACAATGAGCAGTTCTTC. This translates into CASTLARNSYNEQFF.

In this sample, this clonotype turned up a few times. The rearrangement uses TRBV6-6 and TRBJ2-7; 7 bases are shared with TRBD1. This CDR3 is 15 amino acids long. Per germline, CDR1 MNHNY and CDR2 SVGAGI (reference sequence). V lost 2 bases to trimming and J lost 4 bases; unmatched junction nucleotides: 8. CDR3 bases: TGTGCCAGCAGTTACCCGGGACAGACCGGTTACGAGCAGTACTTC. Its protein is CASSYPGQTGYEQYF.

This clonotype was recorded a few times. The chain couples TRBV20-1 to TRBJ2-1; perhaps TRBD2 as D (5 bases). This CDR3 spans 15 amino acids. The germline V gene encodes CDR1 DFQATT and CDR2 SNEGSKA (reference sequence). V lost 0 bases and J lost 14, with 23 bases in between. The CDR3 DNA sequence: TGCAGTGCTAGAGATCGAGGATCTTACCACCCAGCGGAGTTCTTC. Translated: CSARDRGSYHPAEFF.